This TCR beta chain is drawn from a study of blood T cell repertoires in COVID-19. As processed by the authors: Amplifying reference gene primers gave estimates of nucleated cell counts. The protocol was immunoSEQ multiplex PCR, while the TCRdb copy is restricted to in-frame clones and leaves out a portion. V, J and clone size are those of that table, while D and trimming were read from the DNA. The sample has tens of thousands of clones; roughly 85% are singletons. In regard to this clone: Germline is not matched at one junction end, which may reflect a read error.

There are 16 residues in the CDR3. Germline lookup yields CDR1 SSHAT and CDR2 FNYEAQ (reference sequence). The material sequenced was peripheral blood. The receptor was derived from a man older than 75 with acute or convalescent COVID-19. The V call is TRBV7-7, the J call TRBJ2-5, with a tentative D call TRBD2 (7 bases). CDR3 sequence (DNA): TGTGCTAGCAGCTTAGGTGTTTCGGGGGGCGAAGAGACCCAGTACTTC. As protein: CASSLGVSGGEETQYF.